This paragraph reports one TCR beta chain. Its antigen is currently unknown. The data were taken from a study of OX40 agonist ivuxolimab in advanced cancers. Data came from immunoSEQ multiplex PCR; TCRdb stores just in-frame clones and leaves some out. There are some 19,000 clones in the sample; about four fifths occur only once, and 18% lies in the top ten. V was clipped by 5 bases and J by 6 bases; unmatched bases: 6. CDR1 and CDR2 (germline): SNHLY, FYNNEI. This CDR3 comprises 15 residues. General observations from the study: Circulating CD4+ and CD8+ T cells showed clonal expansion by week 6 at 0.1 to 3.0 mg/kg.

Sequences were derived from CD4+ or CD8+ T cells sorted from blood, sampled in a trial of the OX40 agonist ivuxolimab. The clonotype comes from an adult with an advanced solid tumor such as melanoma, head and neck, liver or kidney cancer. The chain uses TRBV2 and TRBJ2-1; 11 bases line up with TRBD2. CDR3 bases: TGTGCCAGCAGTTTACTAGCGGGAGTCCTCAATGAGCAGTTCTTC. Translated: CASSLLAGVLNEQFF.